This T cell receptor (beta chain) was identified during a study of T cells after yellow fever vaccination. Germline CDR1 SGHTA, CDR2 FQGNSA. The CDR3 spans 17 residues. J lost 5 bases, V lost 5 bases, and 13 bases had no gene match. Findings and caveats of the study: The booster saw the reappearance of most primary-vaccination clones (around 96% CD4, about 90% CD8).

TCRdb ran MiXCR on the 5' RACE reads and lists one entry per CDR3 protein. This table holds about 320,000 distinct CDR3 sequences, around 11% found once. This clonotype was detected a few times. Its antigen is not known. Here the sequenced sample was CD4+ T cells sorted from PBMCs, taken 45 days after the yellow fever booster vaccination. The clonotype was recovered from a man younger than 35 who received the YFV17D yellow fever vaccine. This chain connects TRBV7-2 to TRBJ1-1, with 11 bases matching TRBD1. CDR3 DNA sequence: TGTGCCAGCAGCCTAAGGACAGGGGGCGCGAGTGGGACTGAAGCTTTCTTT. It translates to CASSLRTGGASGTEAFF.